This TCR beta chain was recovered during a study of T-cell reconstitution after alpha-beta-depleted transplantation in children. The CDR3 is 14 amino acids. Unmatched junction bases numbered 7, after V lost 11 bases and J lost 2 bases. The germline V gene has CDR1 MNHEY and CDR2 SMNVEV (reference sequence). Unique molecular identifiers were incorporated when the TCRbeta library was constructed. Via MiXCR, TCRdb re-called the PCR reads, giving one row per CDR3 protein. Of a few hundred thousand distinct CDR3 sequences listed, over 20% are singletons. The receptor was derived from a human donor who donated a stem cell graft to a child with acute myeloid leukemia. Sequenced material: PBMCs from the stem cell graft donor, taken from the stem cell graft. The chain combines TRBV27 with TRBJ2-2; 8 nucleotides line up with TRBD2. The CDR3 spells CAASAGGNTGELFF. The CDR3 nucleotides are TGTGCCGCTTCCGCGGGAGGAAACACCGGGGAGCTGTTTTTT.